Presented here are 23 T cell receptor beta chains from one specimen sequenced in a study of T-cell reconstitution after alpha-beta-depleted transplantation in children. The authors prepared the TCRbeta library with unique molecular identifiers. MiXCR, run by TCRdb on the PCR reads, gives a single entry per CDR3 protein. The sample consists of fewer than 250,000 distinct CDR3 sequences, approximately 17% of them appearing once. Sequences were derived from PBMCs, mostly from graft donor cells, sampled 360 days after TCRalphabeta/CD19-depleted stem cell transplant. These receptors came from a male patient between 2 and 10 years old who had a stem cell transplant for acute lymphoblastic leukemia, so the T cells may come from the graft donor.

V and J are TRBV28 and TRBJ2-1; 11 nucleotides match TRBD2. The CDR3 spans 12 residues. The germline V gene encodes CDR1 MDHEN and CDR2 SYDVKM. The V and J ends lost 5 bases and 15 bases, in that order; junction bases with no gene match: 6. The CDR3 spells CASSQTSGALFF. CDR3 DNA sequence: TGTGCCAGCAGTCAGACTAGCGGGGCGCTGTTCTTC.

The chain links TRBV4-1 to TRBJ2-7; D not resolved. The CDR3 runs to 15 residues. Trimming took off 2 bases at V and 2 bases at J, with 13 bases between the two ends. CDR1 and CDR2 (germline): MGHRA, YSYEKL. The CDR3 DNA reads TGCGCCAGCAGCCAAACTCTTACAGCTACCTACGAGCAGTACTTC. Translation: CASSQTLTATYEQYF.

This clonotype was counted between two and nine times. The chain links TRBV29-1 to TRBJ2-7; TRBD1 is a possible D gene (5 bases). V was trimmed by 2 bases and J by 2 bases, leaving 16 bases between them. CDR1 is SQVTM, CDR2 ANQGSEA, per germline. The CDR3 is 15 amino acids. The chain's CDR3 is CSVESDSRWPYEQYF. The CDR3 bases are TGCAGCGTTGAATCTGACAGTCGATGGCCCTACGAGCAGTACTTC.

This clonotype was found many times. This rearrangement joins TRBV6-1 to TRBJ1-4; a weak D match, TRBD1 (5 bases). The CDR3 runs to 14 residues. Germline assignment: CDR1 MNHNS and CDR2 SASEGT. The germline V and J ends were trimmed by 6 bases and 3 bases, with 11 bases remaining between them. CDR3 coding DNA: TGTGCCAGCAGGCCCGACAGCTCTAATGAAAAACTGTTTTTT. Its protein product is CASRPDSSNEKLFF.

This chain connects TRBV6-1 to TRBJ2-5; weak D call: TRBD1 (5 bases). The V and J ends lost 0 bases and 9 bases respectively, with 20 bases between them. The CDR3 contains 16 residues. Germline lookup yields CDR1 MNHNS and CDR2 SASEGT. The CDR3 region is CASSEARGYNSPAQYF. In DNA, the CDR3 is TGTGCCAGCAGTGAAGCAAGGGGATACAACTCACCCGCCCAGTACTTC.

This clonotype was counted between two and nine times. The chain combines TRBV12-3 or TRBV12-4 with TRBJ2-1; 8 bases are shared with TRBD1. Germline trimming cut 6 bases from V and 9 bases from J; bases unmatched to any gene: 10. This CDR3 has 14 residues. The chain's CDR3 is CASRLDRARSEQFF. The CDR3 DNA reads TGTGCCAGCAGACTGGACAGGGCACGAAGTGAGCAGTTCTTC.

The chain links TRBV12-3 or TRBV12-4 to TRBJ1-4; D remains ambiguous. The CDR3 consists of 15 residues. V shed 7 bases and J shed 5 bases, with 17 bases lying between them. The CDR3, as DNA: TGTGCCAGCACCGATGTTAGAGGCCCCAATGAAAAACTGTTTTTT. Amino acids: CASTDVRGPNEKLFF.

This clonotype showed up just a few times. The chain couples TRBV20-1 to TRBJ2-3; no firm D call. The germline V and J ends were trimmed by 5 bases and 0 bases, with 12 bases remaining between them. The CDR3 totals 14 residues. Germline CDR1 reads DFQATT; CDR2 reads SNEGSKA (reference sequence). The DNA for the CDR3 is TGCAGTGCTCCACCGATTATGAGCACAGATACGCAGTATTTT. Translating it yields CSAPPIMSTDTQYF.

This sequence joins TRBV2 and TRBJ2-3, with 9 bases that match TRBD1. This CDR3 is 18 amino acids long. The V gene's germline CDR1 is SNHLY and CDR2 FYNNEI. V shed 2 bases, J shed 2 bases, and the junction held 11 bases outside the gene matches. CDR3 loop: CASSETGQGKRVTDTQYF. As DNA, the CDR3 is TGTGCCAGCAGTGAAACCGGACAGGGGAAGAGGGTCACAGATACGCAGTATTTT.

The rearrangement joins TRBV14 to TRBJ2-5; D could derive from TRBD1 or TRBD2 (5 bases each). Germline-derived CDR1 and CDR2 are SGHDN and FVKESK. The ends were cut back, 4 bases at V and 4 bases at J, with 19 bases in the middle. There are 16 residues in the CDR3. The CDR3 DNA reads TGTGCCAGCAGCCCCTTCCTCCAGACGAGGGGAGAGACCCAGTACTTC. Its protein is CASSPFLQTRGETQYF.

The rearrangement uses TRBV5-1 and TRBJ2-7, with 11 bases identical to TRBD1. The CDR3 is 18 residues long. Germline-derived CDR1 and CDR2 are SGHRS and YFSETQ. The V and J ends lost 0 bases and 3 bases, in that order; junction bases with no gene match: 11. The chain's CDR3 is CASSLAMDRGPPYYEQYF. The CDR3 nucleotides are TGCGCCAGCAGCTTGGCCATGGACAGGGGGCCGCCCTACTACGAGCAGTACTTC.

This chain joins TRBV7-8 and TRBJ2-2; 7 nucleotides match TRBD2. CDR1 is SGHVS and CDR2 is FQNEAQ in the germline V gene. V gave up 0 bases and J gave up 1 base; unmatched junction bases: 8. This CDR3 has 18 residues. CDR3 in DNA: TGTGCCAGCAGCTTAGCGCGGGGGTCGGTGGGGAACACCGGGGAGCTGTTTTTT. It yields the protein CASSLARGSVGNTGELFF.

Only a few counts were recorded for this clonotype. The V call is TRBV7-9, the J call TRBJ1-2; D is possibly TRBD1 (6 bases). Germline lookup yields CDR1 SEHNR and CDR2 FQNEAQ (reference sequence). Trimming shortened V by 7 bases and J by 2 bases, and 11 bases separated the two germline ends. The CDR3 runs 13 residues. This CDR3 is CASTLDRNYGYTF. DNA for the CDR3: TGTGCCAGCACCCTAGACAGGAACTATGGCTACACCTTC.

This clonotype occurred many times. The chain recombines TRBV10-3 with TRBJ2-5, with 10 bases lining up with TRBD2. The CDR3 has 15 amino acids. V trimming: 4 bases; J trimming: 1 base; junction bases outside the gene matches: 3. Germline V gene data show CDR1 as ENHRY and CDR2 as SYGVKD. The CDR3: CAISGLAGAQETQYF. The CDR3, as DNA: TGTGCCATCAGTGGGCTAGCGGGGGCCCAAGAGACCCAGTACTTC.

This clonotype has a handful of counts. CDR3 loop: CASSSWGISSYNEQFF. For the CDR3, the DNA is TGTGCCAGCAGCTCGTGGGGGATCAGCTCCTACAATGAGCAGTTCTTC. This sequence joins TRBV11-2 and TRBJ2-1; D might be TRBD1 or TRBD2, each matching 5 bases. The CDR3 has 16 residues. Trimming removed 4 bases from V and 0 bases from J, with 13 bases in between. Germline CDR1 is SGHAT and CDR2 is FQNNGV.

The rearrangement links TRBV12-3 or TRBV12-4 to TRBJ1-2, with no clear D. The CDR3 has 12 residues. V lost 4 bases and J lost 4, with 7 bases in between. The chain's CDR3 is CASSSGFYGYTF. The CDR3 DNA reads TGTGCCAGCAGTTCAGGATTCTATGGCTACACCTTC.

This clonotype was seen a handful of times. The chain uses TRBV2 and TRBJ2-1; weak D call: TRBD2 (5 bases). Trimming took 5 bases from V and 2 from J, leaving 16 bases between them. Per the germline V gene, CDR1 is SNHLY and CDR2 is FYNNEI. This CDR3 is built from 16 residues. The CDR3 nucleotides read TGTGCCAGCAGTCCAACTAGAGGTGGCGCCTACAATGAGCAGTTCTTC. Residues: CASSPTRGGAYNEQFF.

In its sample, this clonotype was seen a few times. The CDR3, as DNA: TGTGCCAGCAGTTACCGGACACGCTACGGGGAAAAACTGTTTTTT. It translates to CASSYRTRYGEKLFF. The V and J genes are TRBV28 and TRBJ1-4, with D perhaps TRBD1 (5 bases). Trimming removed 4 bases from V and 8 bases from J, with 17 bases in between. The CDR3 runs 15 residues. Germline CDR1 MDHEN, CDR2 SYDVKM. Using reference TRBV28 and TRBJ1-4 for the parts outside the CDR3, the full variable domain is DVKVTQSSRYLVKRTGEKVFLECVQDMDHENMFWYRQDPGLGLRLIYFSYDVKMKEKGDIPEGYSVSREKKERFSLILESASTNQTSMYLCASSYRTRYGEKLFFGSGTQLSVL.

This clonotype occurred a few times. The rearrangement links TRBV12-3 or TRBV12-4 to TRBJ2-7; D remains ambiguous. The CDR3 totals 10 residues. V lost 5 bases and J 3 bases, leaving 2 bases between the germline ends. Written as DNA, the CDR3 is TGTGCCAGCAGTCTCTACGAGCAGTACTTC. Translation: CASSLYEQYF.

This clonotype was seen a few times. The CDR3 protein is CSATLRLGTGKNIQYF. DNA of the CDR3: TGCAGTGCTACCCTGCGCCTGGGGACAGGGAAAAACATTCAGTACTTC. V gene TRBV20-1 combines with J gene TRBJ2-4; 9 positions agree with TRBD1. CDR1 is DFQATT, CDR2 SNEGSKA, per germline (reference sequence). The V gene end was trimmed by 4 bases and the J gene end by 4 bases; junction bases not matched to a gene: 11. This CDR3 has 16 amino acids.

This clonotype was seen more than once but under ten times. This rearrangement joins TRBV28 to TRBJ2-4, with D possibly matching TRBD1 (5 bases). The CDR3 sequence is 13 residues long. Germline V gene sequence: CDR1 MDHEN, CDR2 SYDVKM. V lost 6 bases and J 7 bases, leaving 13 bases between the germline ends. Written as DNA, the CDR3 is TGTGCCAGCAGCATCCGGACACCTAACATTCAGTACTTC. It specifies CASSIRTPNIQYF.

This clonotype was counted only a few times. J is TRBJ2-3 and V is TRBV5-1; 7 positions agree with TRBD1. V lost 3 bases, J lost 7 bases, and 2 bases stayed unmatched. From germline, CDR1 is SGHRS and CDR2 YFSETQ. The CDR3 is made up of 12 amino acids. The CDR3 loop is CASSSRGNTQYF. The CDR3 region has the DNA TGCGCCAGCAGCTCCAGGGGGAATACGCAGTATTTT.

Worth noting for this clonotype: At one of its ends the junction is not consistent with the germline gene, which may arise from a read error. The chain couples TRBV18 to TRBJ1-6, with 8 bases lining up with TRBD1. The CDR3 has 14 residues. Looked up from germline, CDR1 is KGHSH and CDR2 is LQKENI. The CDR3 DNA reads TGTGCCAGCTCACCAAACAGGGGGAATTCACCCCCCCACTTT. The encoded protein is CASSPNRGNSPPHF.